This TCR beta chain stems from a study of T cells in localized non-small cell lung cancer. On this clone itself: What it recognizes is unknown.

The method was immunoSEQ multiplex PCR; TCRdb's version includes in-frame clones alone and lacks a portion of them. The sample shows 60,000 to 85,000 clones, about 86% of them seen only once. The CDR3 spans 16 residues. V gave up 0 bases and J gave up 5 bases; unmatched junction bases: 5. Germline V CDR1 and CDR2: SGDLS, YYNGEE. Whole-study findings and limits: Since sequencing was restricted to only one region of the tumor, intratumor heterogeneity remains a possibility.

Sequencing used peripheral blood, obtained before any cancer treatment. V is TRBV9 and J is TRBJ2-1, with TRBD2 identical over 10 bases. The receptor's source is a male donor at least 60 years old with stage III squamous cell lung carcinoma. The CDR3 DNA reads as TGTGCCAGCAGCGTAGGGGTGCTAGCGGGGGACAATGAGCAGTTCTTC. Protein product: CASSVGVLAGDNEQFF.